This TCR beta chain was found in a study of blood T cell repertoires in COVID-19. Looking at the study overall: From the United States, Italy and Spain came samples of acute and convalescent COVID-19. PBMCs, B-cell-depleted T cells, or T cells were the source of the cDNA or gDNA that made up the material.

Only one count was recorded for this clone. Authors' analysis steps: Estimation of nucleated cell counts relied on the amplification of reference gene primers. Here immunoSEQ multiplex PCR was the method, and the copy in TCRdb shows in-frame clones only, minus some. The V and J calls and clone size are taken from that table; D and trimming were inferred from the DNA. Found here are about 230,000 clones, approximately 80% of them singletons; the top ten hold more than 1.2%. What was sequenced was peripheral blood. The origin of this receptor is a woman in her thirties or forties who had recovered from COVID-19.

The CDR3 DNA reads TGTGCCAGCTCACCACCGGCGGGGCAGAACACTGAAGCTTTCTTT. Translated, it gives CASSPPAGQNTEAFF. This chain joins TRBV18 and TRBJ1-1; weak D call: TRBD1 (5 bases). Germline loops: CDR1 KGHSH, CDR2 LQKENI. The CDR3 spans 15 residues. V was clipped by 0 bases and J by 1 base, with 9 bases between them.